Each of the 9 T cell receptor beta chains below was sequenced from the same sample in a study of blood T cell repertoires in COVID-19. Measured with immunoSEQ multiplex PCR; TCRdb has only the in-frame clones, and not every one. The sample has 120,000 to 150,000 clones, 70% to 90% seen once. Sequenced sample: peripheral blood. The source of these receptors is a man aged 60 to 75 with active or convalescent COVID-19.

The chain employs TRBV29-1 and TRBJ2-1; D might be TRBD2 (5 bases). CDR3 size: 14 residues. Trimming removed 2 bases at V and 6 bases at J, with 14 bases between. The germline gives CDR1 SQVTM, CDR2 ANQGSEA. CDR3: CSVEKGGQINEQFF. The DNA for the CDR3 is TGCAGCGTTGAAAAGGGCGGGCAGATCAATGAGCAGTTCTTC.

With regard to this clone: Other DNA sequences in the sample encode the same CDR3. This chain joins TRBV15 and TRBJ2-1; no reliable D call. The CDR3 has 12 amino acids. Trimming took off 0 bases at V and 8 bases at J, with 5 bases between the two ends. Germline V CDR1 and CDR2: LNHNV, YYDKDF (reference sequence). The DNA for the CDR3 is TGTGCCACCAGCAGAGATAGATATGAGCAGTTCTTC. This encodes CATSRDRYEQFF. The full variable domain, completed using reference TRBV15 and TRBJ2-1, is DAMVIQNPRYQVTQFGKPVTLSCSQTLNHNVMYWYQQKSSQAPKLLFHYYDKDFNNEADTPDNFQSRRPNTSFCFLDIRSPGLGDTAMYLCATSRDRYEQFFGPGTRLTVL.

This clone was seen just once. The genes are TRBV18 and TRBJ2-1, with 8 nucleotides matching TRBD2. J lost 5 bases, V lost 5 bases, and 5 bases had no gene match. Germline-derived CDR1 and CDR2 are KGHSH and LQKENI. The CDR3 is 14 residues long. The CDR3 nucleotides read TGTGCCAGCTCAAAAGGGACTAGTAACAATGAGCAGTTCTTC. It translates to CASSKGTSNNEQFF.

This sequence joins TRBV6-2 or TRBV6-3 and TRBJ2-7, with D possibly being TRBD2 (6 bases). This CDR3 region has 17 residues. The germline V and J ends were trimmed by 3 bases and 0 bases, with 18 bases remaining between them. Germline lookup yields CDR1 MNHEY and CDR2 SVGEGT. CDR3: CASSYLMGLAHSYEQYF. The CDR3 coding sequence is TGTGCCAGCAGTTATTTGATGGGGCTAGCGCACTCCTACGAGCAGTACTTC.

The chain couples TRBV7-2 to TRBJ2-1; 10 bases align to TRBD2. Germline values: CDR1 SGHTA, CDR2 FQGNSA. With 5 bases clipped from V and 8 bases from J, the junction kept 9 bases outside the gene matches. CDR3 size: 15 residues. The CDR3 here is CASSPAAGGFYEQFF. The CDR3 region has the DNA TGTGCCAGCAGCCCCGCAGCGGGAGGGTTCTATGAGCAGTTCTTC. The full variable domain, rest sourced from reference TRBV7-2 and TRBJ2-1, is GAGVSQSPSNKVTEKGKDVELRCDPISGHTALYWYRQSLGQGLEFLIYFQGNSAPDKSGLPSDRFSAERTGGSVSTLTIQRTQQEDSAVYLCASSPAAGGFYEQFFGPGTRLTVL.

The chain has TRBV29-1 and TRBJ1-1, with D unresolved. V shed 3 bases and J shed 4 bases, with 21 bases lying between them. Germline assignment: CDR1 SQVTM and CDR2 ANQGSEA. The CDR3 covers 16 residues. CDR3 DNA: TGCAGCGTTGAGTTAGGCCTCTCGAGAGGCGTCACTGAAGCTTTCTTT. It codes for CSVELGLSRGVTEAFF.

The chain uses TRBV4-1 and TRBJ2-1; the match to TRBD2 covers 8 bases. V trimming: 1 base; J trimming: 1 base; junction bases outside the gene matches: 3. The CDR3 consists of 16 residues. The germline CDR1 and CDR2 sequences are MGHRA and YSYEKL. The CDR3 reads CASSQAGLGSYNEQFF. CDR3 in DNA: TGCGCCAGCAGCCAAGCGGGACTAGGGTCCTACAATGAGCAGTTCTTC.

The chain has TRBV25-1 and TRBJ2-5; perhaps TRBD1 as D (5 bases). V lost 4 bases, J lost 5 bases, and 5 bases lay in between. The V gene's germline CDR1 is MGHDK and CDR2 SYGVNS. The CDR3 length is 11 residues. The CDR3 region is CASSAGETQYF. The CDR3 DNA reads TGTGCCAGCAGTGCAGGGGAGACCCAGTACTTC.

This chain uses TRBV7-9 with TRBJ1-3; D is ambiguous. Trimming pared 3 bases from V and 0 bases from J, leaving 18 bases between. CDR3 size: 18 residues. CDR1 and CDR2 from the germline V gene are SEHNR and FQNEAQ (reference sequence). DNA for the CDR3: TGTGCCAGCAGCTTCCCTGGTCGCGGCGTGAGCTCTGGAAACACCATATATTTT. The encoded protein is CASSFPGRGVSSGNTIYF.